This T cell receptor beta chain was captured by sequencing in a study of patients and donors after allogeneic stem cell transplantation. Each CDR3 protein is one row after TCRdb ran MiXCR on the RT-PCR reads. The table shows 390,000 or so distinct CDR3 sequences, with about a sixth occurring only once. Sequencing was carried out using blood, either unsorted or a sorted T cell fraction (not recorded which). This sequence was found in a human donor who was either an allogeneic HSCT recipient or a stem cell or donor lymphocyte infusion donor (not recorded which). It is not recorded whose cells these are; they may come from a transplant donor.

CDR3 residues: CASSRDRVPNTEAFF. CDR3 DNA sequence: TGTGCCAGCAGTCGGGACAGGGTCCCGAACACTGAAGCTTTCTTT. The chain recombines TRBV2 with TRBJ1-1; the match to TRBD1 covers 9 bases. The trim removed 5 bases at V and 1 base at J, leaving 5 bases unmatched. CDR3 length: 15 amino acids. Germline V gives CDR1 SNHLY, CDR2 FYNNEI.